These 27 T cell receptor beta chains were all obtained from the same sample, sequenced in a study of T cell responses to AZD1222 COVID-19 vaccine. The data were produced by immunoSEQ multiplex PCR, yet TCRdb's version contains in-frame clones alone and is incomplete. Of around 110,000 clones listed, around 85% were seen once; the top ten hold around 3.9%. Sequences were derived from peripheral blood, sampled on day 0 of MenACWY control vaccination. The source is an adult in good health.

The chain is built from TRBV27 and TRBJ2-7; 8 bases map to TRBD1. Germline V gives CDR1 MNHEY, CDR2 SMNVEV (reference sequence). The CDR3 spans 13 residues. The junction had 6 bases not matched to a gene; V was cut back by 6 bases and J by 5 bases. In DNA form, the CDR3 reads TGTGCCAGCAGAAGACAGGGGAGCGACGAGCAGTACTTC. Its translation is CASRRQGSDEQYF.

CDR3 nucleotides: TGTGCCAGTAGTACCAGCGGGTCACGGCAAGAGACCCAGTACTTC. It codes for CASSTSGSRQETQYF. This sequence joins TRBV19 and TRBJ2-5, with a possible D match to TRBD2 (6 bases). Germline lookup yields CDR1 LNHDA and CDR2 SQIVND (reference sequence). CDR3 length equals 15 residues. Trimming took 4 bases from V and 2 from J, leaving 14 bases between them. The whole variable domain, remainder taken from reference TRBV19 and TRBJ2-5, is DGGITQSPKYLFRKEGQNVTLSCEQNLNHDAMYWYRQDPGQGLRLIYYSQIVNDFQKGDIAEGYSVSREKKESFPLTVTSAQKNPTAFYLCASSTSGSRQETQYFGPGTRLLVL.

V usage is TRBV18 and J usage is TRBJ1-5, with a tentative D call TRBD1 (6 bases). Germline CDR1 KGHSH, CDR2 LQKENI. V lost 3 bases and J lost 5, with 11 bases in between. The CDR3 consists of 14 residues. The CDR3 region has the DNA TGTGCCAGCTCACCTCAGGGGATTGATCAGCCCCAGCATTTT. This codes for CASSPQGIDQPQHF.

V and J are TRBV28 and TRBJ2-4, with a possible D match to TRBD2 (5 bases). V was trimmed by 2 bases and J by 4 bases, leaving 9 bases between them. Germline CDR1 is MDHEN and CDR2 is SYDVKM. The CDR3 has 14 amino acids. This CDR3 is CASSLRGLKNIQYF. The CDR3 DNA follows: TGTGCCAGCAGTTTACGAGGGCTTAAAAACATTCAGTACTTC.

J is TRBJ2-2 and V is TRBV12-3 or TRBV12-4; a weak D match, TRBD2 (5 bases). The V gene lost 6 bases and the J gene lost 4 bases, with 9 bases spanning the gap. The CDR3 loop spans 13 amino acids. This CDR3 is CASRPEVTGELFF. The CDR3 DNA reads TGTGCCAGCAGGCCGGAGGTCACCGGGGAGCTGTTTTTT.

The gene calls are TRBV4-3 and TRBJ2-5; TRBD1 agrees at 7 bases. The CDR3 is made up of 16 amino acids. Germline-derived CDR1 and CDR2 are LGHNA and YSLEER. V dropped 4 bases and J dropped 0; count of bases not matched to a gene: 8. The CDR3 reads CASSLYDRVYQETQYF. CDR3 nucleotides: TGCGCCAGCAGCCTATACGACAGGGTGTACCAAGAGACCCAGTACTTC.

The rearrangement links TRBV6-1 to TRBJ2-2; 11 positions match TRBD2. This CDR3 contains 18 residues. With 4 bases clipped from V and 7 bases from J, the junction kept 14 bases outside the gene matches. Per germline, CDR1 MNHNS and CDR2 SASEGT. In nucleotides, the CDR3 is TGTGCCAGCAGTGCAATAACCGGGACTAGCGGCCTAGGCGGGGAGCTGTTTTTT. Its translation: CASSAITGTSGLGGELFF.

The chain uses TRBV7-2 and TRBJ1-2, with 12 bases fitting TRBD1. V gave up 5 bases and J gave up 8 bases; unmatched junction bases: 9. Germline V gene sequence: CDR1 SGHTA, CDR2 FQGNSA. The CDR3 extends over 15 amino acids. The CDR3, as DNA: TGTGCCAGCAGCGAGGCGTGGGACAGGGGGCTCGGCTACACCTTC. It encodes CASSEAWDRGLGYTF.

This clone was counted once. V usage is TRBV7-3 and J usage is TRBJ1-1; no reliable D call. V was cut by 1 base and J by 5 bases, with 11 bases left in between. The CDR3 length is 14 residues. CDR1 is SGHTA and CDR2 is FQGTGA in the germline V gene. CDR3: CASSLNGIGTEAFF. The CDR3 DNA is TGTGCCAGCAGCTTAAACGGGATAGGGACTGAAGCTTTCTTT.

The chain employs TRBV27 and TRBJ2-5; 8 bases match TRBD1. Per germline, CDR1 MNHEY and CDR2 SMNVEV (reference sequence). CDR3 length: 13 residues. For the CDR3, the DNA is TGTGCTGTACCTGGGGACAGGCAAGAGACCCAGTACTTC. Protein: CAVPGDRQETQYF.

This clone appeared a single time. This chain connects TRBV7-2 to TRBJ1-1; no clear D gene. CDR1 and CDR2 (germline): SGHTA, FQGNSA. V was clipped by 3 bases and J by 3 bases, with 8 bases between them. This CDR3 spans 13 amino acids. CDR3 residues: CASSFQEDTEAFF. CDR3 in DNA: TGTGCCAGCAGCTTCCAGGAAGACACTGAAGCTTTCTTT.

This clone was found a few times. The CDR3 sequence: CASSQTTGPFYEQYF. CDR3 coding DNA: TGTGCCAGCAGCCAAACGACAGGACCTTTCTACGAGCAGTACTTC. This chain uses TRBV3-1 (or the pseudogene TRBV3-2) with TRBJ2-7; perhaps TRBD1 as D (6 bases). The germline CDR1 and CDR2 sequences are LGHDT and YNNKEL (reference sequence). V shed 2 bases and J shed 3 bases, with 14 bases lying between them. The CDR3 is 15 amino acids.

The genes are TRBV27 and TRBJ2-1; D might be TRBD1 or TRBD2, each matching 5 bases. CDR1 is MNHEY, CDR2 SMNVEV, per germline (reference sequence). The CDR3 has 15 amino acids. V lost 6 bases and J 8 bases, leaving 20 bases between the germline ends. DNA for the CDR3: TGTGCCAGCAGCCCATCGACTTACTGGGGGTATGAGCAGTTCTTC. Its translation is CASSPSTYWGYEQFF.

The chain links TRBV27 to TRBJ1-5; D is ambiguous. V lost 6 bases to trimming and J lost 4 bases, with 13 bases between them. Germline V gene lookup returns CDR1 MNHEY and CDR2 SMNVEV (reference sequence). This CDR3 is built from 14 residues. CDR3 region: CASRPAGPNQPQHF. In nucleotides, the CDR3 is TGTGCCAGCAGGCCAGCTGGCCCTAATCAGCCCCAGCATTTT.

This sequence joins TRBV14 and TRBJ2-3, with 12 nucleotides matching TRBD2. V shed 4 bases, J shed 2 bases, and the junction held 4 bases outside the gene matches. The V gene's germline CDR1 is SGHDN and CDR2 FVKESK. The CDR3 extends over 16 amino acids. The DNA for the CDR3 is TGTGCCAGCAGCCGGCTAGCGGGGGGGATCACAGATACGCAGTATTTT. It codes for CASSRLAGGITDTQYF.

The rearrangement uses TRBV7-4 and TRBJ2-2; no reliable D call. V gave up 2 bases and J gave up 10 bases, with 8 bases separating them. From germline, CDR1 is SGHVT and CDR2 SQSDAQ. The CDR3 has 12 residues. CDR3 DNA: TGTGCCAGCAGCTTACGTAAGGAGGAGCTGTTTTTT. The encoded protein is CASSLRKEELFF.

The V and J genes are TRBV10-1 and TRBJ1-5; no firm D call. Trimming pared 3 bases from V and 1 base from J, leaving 19 bases between. This CDR3 is 18 amino acids long. Germline V gene data show CDR1 as WNHNN and CDR2 as SYGVQD (reference sequence). The CDR3 region is CASSDRRGGAGSNQPQHF. CDR3 DNA: TGCGCCAGCAGTGACCGACGAGGAGGAGCGGGGAGCAATCAGCCCCAGCATTTT.

The chain employs TRBV9 and TRBJ1-4, with D maybe TRBD1 (5 bases). CDR1 and CDR2 (germline): SGDLS, YYNGEE. Trimming cost V 2 bases and J 0 bases, with 17 bases left between them. This CDR3 spans 18 amino acids. DNA for the CDR3: TGTGCCAGCAGCGTGGAAGCTTGGGGCAGTGCAACTAATGAAAAACTGTTTTTT. Protein sequence: CASSVEAWGSATNEKLFF.

This clone appeared once. The chain employs TRBV2 and TRBJ2-3; 7 bases agree with TRBD1. Germline CDR1 reads SNHLY; CDR2 reads FYNNEI. The V and J ends lost 7 bases and 1 base, in that order; junction bases with no gene match: 8. This CDR3 spans 15 amino acids. The CDR3 sequence: CASKENRGGTDTQYF. The DNA for the CDR3 is TGTGCCAGCAAGGAGAACAGGGGAGGCACAGATACGCAGTATTTT.

This clone was found once. The rearrangement joins TRBV11-3 to TRBJ2-7, with 7 bases identical to TRBD1. This CDR3 region has 14 residues. V lost 1 base and J lost 5; bases outside the gene matches: 5. Germline CDR1 SGHNT, CDR2 YENEEA. The DNA of the CDR3 is TGTGCCAGCAGCTTAGGAGGGGACAGTAACGAGCAGTACTTC. Protein sequence: CASSLGGDSNEQYF.

V gene TRBV19 combines with J gene TRBJ2-1; D remains unclear. Trimming removed 5 bases at V and 4 bases at J, with 9 bases between. The germline CDR1 and CDR2 sequences are LNHDA and SQIVND (reference sequence). The CDR3 totals 13 residues. The CDR3 DNA is TGTGCCAGTAGTTCAAGGGCATACAATGAGCAGTTCTTC. Translating gives CASSSRAYNEQFF.

This clone was seen a few times. The chain carries TRBV11-2 and TRBJ1-2; D is perhaps TRBD1 (6 bases). There are 13 residues in the CDR3. The V end lost 5 bases, the J end lost 2 bases, and 9 bases lay between the germline ends. Germline loops: CDR1 SGHAT, CDR2 FQNNGV. Written as DNA, the CDR3 is TGTGCCAGCAGCCCCGACAGGAACTATGGCTACACCTTC. Residues: CASSPDRNYGYTF.

The V and J genes are TRBV6-5 and TRBJ2-4; 7 nucleotides agree with TRBD2. Per germline, CDR1 MNHEY and CDR2 SVGAGI. The CDR3 has 16 residues. V trimming: 2 bases; J trimming: 6 bases; junction bases outside the gene matches: 10. CDR3 residues: CASSYAGRGYRNIQYF. The CDR3 DNA reads TGTGCCAGCAGTTACGCAGGGAGGGGTTATAGAAACATTCAGTACTTC.

This clone was picked up a small number of times. The chain has TRBV19 and TRBJ2-5, with 11 bases lining up with TRBD2. The CDR3 spans 14 residues. Germline V gene lookup returns CDR1 LNHDA and CDR2 SQIVND (reference sequence). The V gene end was trimmed by 7 bases and the J gene end by 5 bases; junction bases not matched to a gene: 6. The CDR3 loop is CASTSSGGKETQYF. The DNA of the CDR3 is TGTGCCAGTACCTCTAGCGGGGGGAAGGAGACCCAGTACTTC.

V usage is TRBV28 and J usage is TRBJ2-3; no reliable D call. The CDR3 runs to 14 residues. The germline V and J ends were trimmed by 5 bases and 1 base, with 10 bases remaining between them. The germline CDR1 and CDR2 sequences are MDHEN and SYDVKM. The CDR3 DNA reads as TGTGCCAGCAGTACCCTCCCTCGCACAGATACGCAGTATTTT. Translation gives CASSTLPRTDTQYF.

This sequence joins TRBV5-6 and TRBJ2-5; D possibly corresponds to TRBD2 (5 bases). Germline-derived CDR1 and CDR2 are SGHDT and YYEEEE. V gave up 0 bases and J gave up 2 bases, with 8 bases separating them. The CDR3 spans 14 residues. This CDR3 reads CASSLAGLQETQYF. The CDR3 nucleotides are TGTGCCAGCAGCTTGGCCGGACTTCAAGAGACCCAGTACTTC.

The CDR3 bases are TGCGCCAGCAGCCGCGGGGAGGGAGGTACGCAGTATTTT. Its protein product is CASSRGEGGTQYF. This sequence joins TRBV5-1 and TRBJ2-3; 7 nucleotides align to TRBD2. Trimming at V came to 4 bases and at J to 8 bases, leaving 7 bases not matched to a gene. CDR3 length equals 13 residues. Germline V gene data show CDR1 as SGHRS and CDR2 as YFSETQ.